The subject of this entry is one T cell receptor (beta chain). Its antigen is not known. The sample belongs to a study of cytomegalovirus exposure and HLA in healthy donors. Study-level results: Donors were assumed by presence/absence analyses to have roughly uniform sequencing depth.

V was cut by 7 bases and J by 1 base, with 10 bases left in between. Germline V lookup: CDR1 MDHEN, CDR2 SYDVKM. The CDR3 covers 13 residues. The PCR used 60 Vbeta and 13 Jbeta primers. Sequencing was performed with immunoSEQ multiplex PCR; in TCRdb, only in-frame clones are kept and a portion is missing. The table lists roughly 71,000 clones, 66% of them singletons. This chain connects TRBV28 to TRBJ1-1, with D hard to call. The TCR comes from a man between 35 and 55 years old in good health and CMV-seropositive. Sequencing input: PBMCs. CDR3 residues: CASTPSWNTEAFF. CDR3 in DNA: TGTGCCAGCACCCCTTCTTGGAACACTGAAGCTTTCTTT.